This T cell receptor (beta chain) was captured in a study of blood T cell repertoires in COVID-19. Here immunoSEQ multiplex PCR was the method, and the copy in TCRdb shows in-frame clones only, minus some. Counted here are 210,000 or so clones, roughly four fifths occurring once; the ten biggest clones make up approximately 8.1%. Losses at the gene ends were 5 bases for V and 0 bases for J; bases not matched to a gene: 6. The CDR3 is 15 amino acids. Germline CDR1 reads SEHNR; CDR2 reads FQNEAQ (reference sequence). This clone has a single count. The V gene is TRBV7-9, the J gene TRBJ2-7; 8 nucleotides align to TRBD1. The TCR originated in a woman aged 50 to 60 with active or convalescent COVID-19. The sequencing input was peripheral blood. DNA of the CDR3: TGTGCCAGCAGCCCAGGGGGCGCGCGCTCCTACGAGCAGTACTTC. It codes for CASSPGGARSYEQYF.